This T cell receptor (beta chain) was observed in a study of monozygotic twins with inflammatory bowel disease. A remark on this clonotype: Its antigen remains unidentified.

Every TCR library drew on around 3,400 ng of total RNA. Nested PCRs of around 15 and 9 cycles, two in total, were run on TCRalpha and TCRbeta cDNA. TCRdb derives one entry per CDR3 protein from the 5' RACE reads, leaving out DNA. This repertoire includes around 100,000 distinct CDR3 sequences. Germline loops: CDR1 KGHDR, CDR2 SFDVKD. The CDR3 runs to 14 residues. The study, taken as a whole, reports: Evidence failed to back one strong IBD-linked signal or clonotype. The inverse Simpson measure of TCRbeta diversity was lower in IBD patients than in healthy co-twins.

The chain couples TRBV24-1 to TRBJ2-5; the TCRdb D gene call, TRBD1, has no DNA to confirm it. The sequenced sample was blood. This clonotype was sampled from a human donor with ulcerative colitis or Crohn's disease, or a healthy co-twin of an affected twin (not recorded which). CDR3 in amino acids: CATSDGRGGETQYF.